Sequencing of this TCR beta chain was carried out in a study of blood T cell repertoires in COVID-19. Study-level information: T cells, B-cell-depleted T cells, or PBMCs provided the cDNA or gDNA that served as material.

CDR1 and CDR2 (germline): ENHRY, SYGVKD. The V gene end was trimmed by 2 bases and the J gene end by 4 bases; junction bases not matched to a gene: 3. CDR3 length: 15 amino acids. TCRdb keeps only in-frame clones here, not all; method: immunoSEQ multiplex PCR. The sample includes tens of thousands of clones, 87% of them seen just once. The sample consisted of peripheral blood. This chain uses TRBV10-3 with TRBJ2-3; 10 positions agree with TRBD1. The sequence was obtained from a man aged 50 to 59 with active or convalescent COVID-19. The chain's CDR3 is CAISEGGQGADTQYF. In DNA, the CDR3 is TGTGCCATCAGTGAGGGCGGACAGGGGGCAGATACGCAGTATTTT.